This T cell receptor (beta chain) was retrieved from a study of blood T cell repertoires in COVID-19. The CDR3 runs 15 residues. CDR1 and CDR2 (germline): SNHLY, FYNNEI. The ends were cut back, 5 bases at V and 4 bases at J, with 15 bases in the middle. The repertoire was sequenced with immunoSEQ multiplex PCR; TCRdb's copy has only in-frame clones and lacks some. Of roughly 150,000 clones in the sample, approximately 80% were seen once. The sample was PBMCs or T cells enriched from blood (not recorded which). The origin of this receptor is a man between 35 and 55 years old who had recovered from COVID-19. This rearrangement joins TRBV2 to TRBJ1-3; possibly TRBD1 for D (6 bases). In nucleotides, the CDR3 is TGTGCCAGCAGTTGGGACGGGGGGCAAGGAAACACCATATATTTT. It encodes CASSWDGGQGNTIYF.